Below, one T cell receptor beta chain is given with its context. Its antigen is unidentified. The CDR3 runs 15 residues. The V end was cut by 7 bases, the J end by 2 bases, with 17 bases between. CDR1 and CDR2 (germline): LNHDA, SQIVND (reference sequence). The PCR had 60 Vbeta and 13 Jbeta primers. The data were produced by immunoSEQ multiplex PCR, yet TCRdb's version contains in-frame clones alone and is incomplete. The sample holds approximately 100,000 clones. The record originates from a study of cytomegalovirus exposure and HLA in healthy donors. Study conclusions and caveats: According to an earlier analysis, most TCR beta V segments yielded productive rearrangements about 87% or about 30% of the time.

The specimen was PBMCs. The V gene is TRBV19, the J gene TRBJ1-2, with D maybe TRBD1 (6 bases). The origin of this receptor is a man in his fifties in good health and CMV-seronegative. CDR3 protein: CASTSLGQGNYGYTF. The CDR3 DNA reads as TGTGCCAGTACCTCATTGGGACAAGGAAACTATGGCTACACCTTC.